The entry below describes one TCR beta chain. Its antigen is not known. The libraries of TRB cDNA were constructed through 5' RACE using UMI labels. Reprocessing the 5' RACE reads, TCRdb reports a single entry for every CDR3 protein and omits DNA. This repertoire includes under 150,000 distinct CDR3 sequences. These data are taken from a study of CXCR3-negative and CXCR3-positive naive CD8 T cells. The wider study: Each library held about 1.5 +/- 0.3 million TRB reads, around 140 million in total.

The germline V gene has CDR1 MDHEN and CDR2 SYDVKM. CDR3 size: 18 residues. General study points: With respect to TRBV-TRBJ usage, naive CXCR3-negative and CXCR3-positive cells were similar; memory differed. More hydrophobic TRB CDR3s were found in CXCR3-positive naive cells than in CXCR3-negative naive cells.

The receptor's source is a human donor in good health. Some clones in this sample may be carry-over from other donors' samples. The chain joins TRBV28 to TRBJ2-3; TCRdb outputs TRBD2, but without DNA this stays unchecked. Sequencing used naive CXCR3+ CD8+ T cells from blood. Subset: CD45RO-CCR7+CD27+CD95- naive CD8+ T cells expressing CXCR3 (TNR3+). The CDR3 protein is CASSSLLWTSGSTDTQYF.